Listed below are T cell receptor beta chains from one sample, sequenced in a study of T cells of healthy individuals. Each CDR3 protein is one row after TCRdb ran MiXCR on the 5' RACE reads. The sample contains roughly 76,000 distinct CDR3 sequences, approximately 5.4% of which appear only once. Receptors were obtained from a female donor in good health. Each CDR3 is given with its conserved first and last residue. Each record gives: J gene, clone size, D gene, V gene, CDR3 DNA, CDR3 protein. The D gene is left open where the match is weak. Part of the rows lack a size; the others show once, few, many or a class for expanded clones.

j_gene: TRBJ1-1
abundance: many
d_gene: NA
v_gene: TRBV19
CDR3nt: TGTGCCAGTAGTCCATCAAACAGGGTAAAGGGGACTGAAGCTTTCTTT
CDR3aa: CASSPSNRVKGTEAFF

j_gene: TRBJ2-3
abundance: many
d_gene: TRBD2
v_gene: TRBV7-8
CDR3nt: TGTGCCAGCTCGAGGGAGGTTAAGGCGGGAGGAAAGACAGATACGCAGTATTTT
CDR3aa: CASSREVKAGGKTDTQYF

j_gene: TRBJ2-3
abundance: many
d_gene: TRBD1
v_gene: TRBV28
CDR3nt: TGTGCCAGCAGTTTACGTACAGGGGGCACGGATACGCAGTATTTT
CDR3aa: CASSLRTGGTDTQYF

j_gene: TRBJ2-3
abundance: NA
d_gene: TRBD2
v_gene: TRBV9
CDR3nt: TGTGCCAGCAGCGGCGGCGAGGTAGCGGGGAGCACAGATACGCAGTATTTT
CDR3aa: CASSGGEVAGSTDTQYF

j_gene: TRBJ2-1
abundance: many
d_gene: TRBD2
v_gene: TRBV5-1
CDR3nt: TGCGCCAGCAGACTGAGGACTAGCGGGATGGGGGAGCAGTTCTTC
CDR3aa: CASRLRTSGMGEQFF

j_gene: TRBJ2-7
abundance: many
d_gene: TRBD2
v_gene: TRBV27
CDR3nt: TGTGCCAGCAGCTATAGCGGGGCCGGCACCTACGAGCAGTACTTC
CDR3aa: CASSYSGAGTYEQYF

j_gene: TRBJ1-3
abundance: NA
d_gene: NA
v_gene: TRBV7-9
CDR3nt: TGTGCCAGCAGCTTAGCGCAGCCAGCCGCTGGAAACACCATATATTTT
CDR3aa: CASSLAQPAAGNTIYF

j_gene: TRBJ2-3
abundance: NA
d_gene: NA
v_gene: TRBV4-1
CDR3nt: TGCGCCAGCAGCCACCCTAAGCAGGTCTGGCAGTATTTT
CDR3aa: CASSHPKQVWQYF

j_gene: TRBJ2-3
abundance: many
d_gene: NA
v_gene: TRBV28
CDR3nt: TGTGCCAGCAGTTTACGACGGGACACAGATACGCAGTATTTT
CDR3aa: CASSLRRDTDTQYF

j_gene: TRBJ1-1
abundance: NA
d_gene: NA
v_gene: TRBV12-3/TRBV12-4
CDR3nt: TGTGCCAGCAGTTTTCGGCGCCACACTGAAGCTTTCTTT
CDR3aa: CASSFRRHTEAFF

j_gene: TRBJ2-5
abundance: few
d_gene: TRBD2
v_gene: TRBV7-2
CDR3nt: TGTGCCAGCAGCTTAGAAAAGCGGGAGGTCGAGACCCAGTACTTC
CDR3aa: CASSLEKREVETQYF

j_gene: TRBJ2-3
abundance: many
d_gene: NA
v_gene: TRBV12-3/TRBV12-4
CDR3nt: TGTGCCAGCAGTTTAGATTCTAGCAGTAGCACAGATACGCAGTATTTT
CDR3aa: CASSLDSSSSTDTQYF

j_gene: TRBJ2-4
abundance: few
d_gene: NA
v_gene: TRBV14
CDR3nt: TGTGCCAGCAGCCAGGGAGGCTGCGGAAACATTCAGTACTTC
CDR3aa: CASSQGGCGNIQYF

j_gene: TRBJ2-1
abundance: NA
d_gene: NA
v_gene: TRBV2
CDR3nt: TGTGCCAGCAGTGAAAAACTAGAAGAGCAGTTCTTC
CDR3aa: CASSEKLEEQFF

j_gene: TRBJ2-3
abundance: many
d_gene: TRBD1
v_gene: TRBV10-3
CDR3nt: TGTGCCATCAGCGGTCAGGACAGGGGAGAAGATACGCAGTATTTT
CDR3aa: CAISGQDRGEDTQYF

j_gene: TRBJ2-3
abundance: many
d_gene: NA
v_gene: TRBV20-1
CDR3nt: TGCAGTGCTAGAGGGAGTACAGATACGCAGTATTTT
CDR3aa: CSARGSTDTQYF

j_gene: TRBJ1-2
abundance: few
d_gene: NA
v_gene: TRBV6-1
CDR3nt: TGTGCCAGCAGTGAGGGGGGATCGCATGGCTACACCTTC
CDR3aa: CASSEGGSHGYTF

j_gene: TRBJ1-1
abundance: many
d_gene: NA
v_gene: TRBV4-3
CDR3nt: TGCGCCAGCAGCCCCGGCGCGACGACAGGAACTGAAGCTTTCTTT
CDR3aa: CASSPGATTGTEAFF

j_gene: TRBJ1-4
abundance: NA
d_gene: TRBD1
v_gene: TRBV6-6
CDR3nt: TGTGCCAGCAGTTACGGCGGGACAGGGGATGCAAAACTGTTTTTT
CDR3aa: CASSYGGTGDAKLFF

j_gene: TRBJ2-4
abundance: many
d_gene: NA
v_gene: TRBV3-1
CDR3nt: TGTGCCAGCAGCCAAGATCTACGAAACATTCAGTACTTC
CDR3aa: CASSQDLRNIQYF

j_gene: TRBJ1-5
abundance: NA
d_gene: NA
v_gene: TRBV19
CDR3nt: TGTGCCAGTAGCCGCCGGGAGGGCGGGAATCAGCCCCAGCATTTT
CDR3aa: CASSRREGGNQPQHF

j_gene: TRBJ1-6
abundance: many
d_gene: NA
v_gene: TRBV6-1
CDR3nt: TGTGCCAGCAGTGAAGAACTTCGGACAGCACATAATTCACCCCTCCACTTT
CDR3aa: CASSEELRTAHNSPLHF

j_gene: TRBJ2-3
abundance: many
d_gene: TRBD2
v_gene: TRBV15
CDR3nt: TGTGCCACCAGCAGAGATCTCGCGACTAGCGGGAGATTGGTAGATACGCAGTATTTT
CDR3aa: CATSRDLATSGRLVDTQYF

j_gene: TRBJ2-5
abundance: many
d_gene: NA
v_gene: TRBV19
CDR3nt: TGTGCCAGTAGTATAGCCTCTGTGGGGAGGCAAGAGACCCAGTACTTC
CDR3aa: CASSIASVGRQETQYF

j_gene: TRBJ2-5
abundance: few
d_gene: NA
v_gene: TRBV5-1
CDR3nt: TGCGCCAGCGGCGCGACAGGCCAAGAGACCCAGTACTTC
CDR3aa: CASGATGQETQYF

j_gene: TRBJ1-2
abundance: few
d_gene: NA
v_gene: TRBV5-4
CDR3nt: TGTGCCAGCAGCTCCTTTCCTCCCACAGGGTTCTATGGCTACACCTTC
CDR3aa: CASSSFPPTGFYGYTF

j_gene: TRBJ1-1
abundance: many
d_gene: NA
v_gene: TRBV2
CDR3nt: TGTGCCAGCAGTGGACCTTATCAGGGCGGTGAAGCTTTCTTT
CDR3aa: CASSGPYQGGEAFF

j_gene: TRBJ2-1
abundance: many
d_gene: NA
v_gene: TRBV14
CDR3nt: TGTGCCAGCAGCCAAGTCAGAATTCTCTCCTACAATGAGCAGTTCTTC
CDR3aa: CASSQVRILSYNEQFF

j_gene: TRBJ2-4
abundance: NA
d_gene: NA
v_gene: TRBV7-2
CDR3nt: TGTGCCAGCAGCTTAGTAGCCCCAAATCAGGGTAACATTCAGTACTTC
CDR3aa: CASSLVAPNQGNIQYF

j_gene: TRBJ2-7
abundance: NA
d_gene: NA
v_gene: TRBV28
CDR3nt: TGTGCCAGCAGTTTATTGAAGGGTTACGAGCAGTACTTC
CDR3aa: CASSLLKGYEQYF

j_gene: TRBJ1-1
abundance: many
d_gene: NA
v_gene: TRBV6-5
CDR3nt: TGTGCCAGCAGTTACTCCACCCGGGGCACTGAAGCTTTCTTT
CDR3aa: CASSYSTRGTEAFF

j_gene: TRBJ2-1
abundance: many
d_gene: TRBD2
v_gene: TRBV20-1
CDR3nt: TGCAGTGCTAGCCCGGGACTAGCGGTCGGAACGCAGTTCTTC
CDR3aa: CSASPGLAVGTQFF

j_gene: TRBJ1-2
abundance: many
d_gene: NA
v_gene: TRBV27
CDR3nt: TGTGCCAGCTCCTCGGCGGGTGAGGGCTACACCTTC
CDR3aa: CASSSAGEGYTF

j_gene: TRBJ1-5
abundance: NA
d_gene: NA
v_gene: TRBV2
CDR3nt: TGTGCCAGCAGTTTTGATCAGGGTTACCAGCCCCAGCATTTT
CDR3aa: CASSFDQGYQPQHF

j_gene: TRBJ2-5
abundance: many
d_gene: NA
v_gene: TRBV4-3
CDR3nt: TGCGCCAGCAGCCAAGAGCAGGGTCTCCAAGAGACCCAGTACTTC
CDR3aa: CASSQEQGLQETQYF

j_gene: TRBJ1-4
abundance: few
d_gene: TRBD1
v_gene: TRBV7-2
CDR3nt: TGTGCCAGCAGCCGCTCACAGGGGGTTAATGAAAAACTGTTTTTT
CDR3aa: CASSRSQGVNEKLFF

j_gene: TRBJ1-1
abundance: many
d_gene: TRBD1
v_gene: TRBV7-8
CDR3nt: TGTGCCAGCAGCTTAGTTTTTCCCACAGGGGTGGGCACTGAAGCTTTCTTT
CDR3aa: CASSLVFPTGVGTEAFF

j_gene: TRBJ2-3
abundance: NA
d_gene: NA
v_gene: TRBV29-1
CDR3nt: TGCAGCGTTGAAGACCCGGGCGCATATGGCGGCGGAGATACGCAGTATTTT
CDR3aa: CSVEDPGAYGGGDTQYF

j_gene: TRBJ2-1
abundance: NA
d_gene: TRBD2
v_gene: TRBV7-3
CDR3nt: TGTGCCAGCAGCCAGGGACTAGCGGGAGGTCTTGAGCAGTTCTTC
CDR3aa: CASSQGLAGGLEQFF

j_gene: TRBJ2-5
abundance: many
d_gene: NA
v_gene: TRBV7-9
CDR3nt: TGTGCCAGCAGCCTAGTCGGGGGAAAAGAGACCCAGTACTTC
CDR3aa: CASSLVGGKETQYF

j_gene: TRBJ1-2
abundance: many
d_gene: NA
v_gene: TRBV7-2
CDR3nt: TGTGCCAGCAGCTTAGTAGAGGGGTCGAGTGTTTATGGCTACACCTTC
CDR3aa: CASSLVEGSSVYGYTF

j_gene: TRBJ2-7
abundance: many
d_gene: NA
v_gene: TRBV5-1
CDR3nt: TGCGCCAGCAGCCCGCTCCGAGTCTACGAGCAGTACTTC
CDR3aa: CASSPLRVYEQYF

j_gene: TRBJ2-1
abundance: many
d_gene: TRBD1
v_gene: TRBV7-9
CDR3nt: TGTGCCAGCAGGGAGACGGGACAGTTATACAATGAGCAGTTCTTC
CDR3aa: CASRETGQLYNEQFF

j_gene: TRBJ2-3
abundance: many
d_gene: TRBD1
v_gene: TRBV24-1
CDR3nt: TGTGCCACCAGTGATAGGGGACAGTTGGATACGCAGTATTTT
CDR3aa: CATSDRGQLDTQYF

j_gene: TRBJ2-5
abundance: many
d_gene: NA
v_gene: TRBV5-8
CDR3nt: TGTGCCAGCAGCTTACCGAGCTCTACCAAAGAGACCCAGTACTTC
CDR3aa: CASSLPSSTKETQYF

j_gene: TRBJ2-7
abundance: many
d_gene: TRBD2
v_gene: TRBV6-5
CDR3nt: TGTGCCAGCAGTTACATAGCGGGAGTGGAGGAGCAGTACTTC
CDR3aa: CASSYIAGVEEQYF

j_gene: TRBJ2-3
abundance: many
d_gene: NA
v_gene: TRBV9
CDR3nt: TGTGCCAGCACCCTAGGTGCGTTAACAGATACGCAGTATTTT
CDR3aa: CASTLGALTDTQYF

j_gene: TRBJ2-1
abundance: many
d_gene: TRBD2
v_gene: TRBV20-1
CDR3nt: TGCAGTGCTAGCCTTAGCGGGAGCAGGGGGTCCTACAATGAGCAGTTCTTC
CDR3aa: CSASLSGSRGSYNEQFF

j_gene: TRBJ2-1
abundance: many
d_gene: TRBD2
v_gene: TRBV20-1
CDR3nt: TGCAGTGCTAGACCCGGGGGGCTAGCGGGAGGGCCCTCCTACAATGAGCAGTTCTTC
CDR3aa: CSARPGGLAGGPSYNEQFF

j_gene: TRBJ2-1
abundance: few
d_gene: NA
v_gene: TRBV4-1
CDR3nt: TGCGCCAGCAGCCAAGTTAGCCTACGACGGGACAATGAGCAGTTCTTC
CDR3aa: CASSQVSLRRDNEQFF

j_gene: TRBJ2-7
abundance: NA
d_gene: NA
v_gene: TRBV5-1
CDR3nt: TGCGCCAGCAGCCCTCCCTGCGAGCAGTACTTC
CDR3aa: CASSPPCEQYF

j_gene: TRBJ2-1
abundance: many
d_gene: NA
v_gene: TRBV6-2/TRBV6-3
CDR3nt: TGTGCCAGCAGTTTTTCATCGAGCTCCTACAATGAGCAGTTCTTC
CDR3aa: CASSFSSSSYNEQFF

j_gene: TRBJ2-5
abundance: few
d_gene: NA
v_gene: TRBV28
CDR3nt: TGTGCCAGCAGTTTATCGACTGCTTTAAACCGAGAGACCCAGTACTTC
CDR3aa: CASSLSTALNRETQYF

j_gene: TRBJ2-7
abundance: many
d_gene: TRBD2
v_gene: TRBV6-2/TRBV6-3
CDR3nt: TGTGCCAGCCGGACTAGCGGTCCCTACGAGCAGTACTTC
CDR3aa: CASRTSGPYEQYF

j_gene: TRBJ1-1
abundance: few
d_gene: NA
v_gene: TRBV30
CDR3nt: TGTGCCTGGAGGACCCCCCCCCCCCGGGATGGGGACCCTGAAGCTTTCTTT
CDR3aa: CAWRTPPPRDGDPEAFF

j_gene: TRBJ1-5
abundance: many
d_gene: NA
v_gene: TRBV5-6
CDR3nt: TGTGCCAGCAGCTTGGGGGGTTATAGCAATCAGCCCCAGCATTTT
CDR3aa: CASSLGGYSNQPQHF

j_gene: TRBJ2-3
abundance: many
d_gene: NA
v_gene: TRBV6-5
CDR3nt: TGTGCCAGCAGTTACTCTAGACTAAGGCCGGATACGCAGTATTTT
CDR3aa: CASSYSRLRPDTQYF

j_gene: TRBJ1-2
abundance: few
d_gene: NA
v_gene: TRBV20-1
CDR3nt: TGCAGTGCTAGAGTGGACGCACCTAACTATGGCTACACCTTC
CDR3aa: CSARVDAPNYGYTF